This T cell receptor beta chain derives from a study of beta chain features in type 1 diabetes. The investigators reverse transcribed all of the isolated RNA, so they sequenced expressed TCRB transcripts. Sequencing used immunoSEQ multiplex PCR; TCRdb keeps in-frame clones, though not all of them. The profile shows approximately 250,000 clones, around 9.6% of them singletons. The CDR3 is 13 residues long. Germline values: CDR1 GTSNPN, CDR2 SVGIG (reference sequence). V was trimmed by 3 bases and J by 2 bases, leaving 10 bases between them. The source of this sequence is a woman aged 18-29 years in good health. The sequencing sample was made of naive CD4+ T cells from blood. The chain couples TRBV30 to TRBJ1-2; D might be TRBD1 (5 bases). The CDR3 spells CAWRNRTNYGYTF. The CDR3, as DNA: TGTGCCTGGAGGAACAGGACGAACTATGGCTACACCTTC.